These T cell receptor beta chains were read from a single sample in a study of tumor and adjacent non-tumor tissue in lung cancer. TCRdb ran MiXCR on the multiplex PCR reads and lists one entry per CDR3 protein. Of 40,000 to 60,000 distinct CDR3 sequences in the sample, roughly 60% were seen once. Input material: distant non-tumor lung tissue. All receptors come from an older woman with non-small cell lung cancer. Each CDR3 is given with its conserved first and last residue. D genes are given only for firm matches. Some rows have no size entry. The others give once, few or many, or a class for an expanded clone.

D gene	V gene	clone size	J gene	CDR3 DNA	CDR3 protein
NA	TRBV5-6	NA	TRBJ1-1	TGTGCCAGCAGCTTGGATTTTTACACTGAAGCTTTCTTT	CASSLDFYTEAFF
TRBD2	TRBV4-2	NA	TRBJ2-2	TGTGTCAGCAGCCAAGATGGGGCGAGCGGGGGAAACACCGGGGAGCTGTTTTTT	CVSSQDGASGGNTGELFF
NA	TRBV7-9	NA	TRBJ2-7	TGTACCAGCAGCTTAGAACAGGGTGCCTGGGAGCACTACTTC	CTSSLEQGAWEHYF
NA	TRBV11-1	NA	TRBJ2-7	TGTGCCAGCAGTTACGACTTAGTGACAGGTCCCTACGAGCAGTACTTC	CASSYDLVTGPYEQYF
NA	TRBV12-3/TRBV12-4	NA	TRBJ2-3	TGTGTCAGCAGCCTGCTTAAAACAGATACGCAGTACTTT	CVSSLLKTDTQYF
NA	TRBV24-1	few	TRBJ1-2	TGTGCCACCAGTGACCCCGGGTTATGTTATGGCTACACCTTC	CATSDPGLCYGYTF
NA	TRBV6-1	NA	TRBJ1-1	TGTGCCAGCTGTGAATGGGGGACGAACACTGAAGCTTTCTTT	CASCEWGTNTEAFF
TRBD1	TRBV11-1	NA	TRBJ2-7	TGTGTCAGCTGCTCGTTCCTGGACAGGGCCTACGAGCAGTACTTC	CVSCSFLDRAYEQYF
NA	TRBV29-1	many	TRBJ2-7	TGCAGCGTTGGTACGGGGGTGGGTTATTACGAGCAGTACTTC	CSVGTGVGYYEQYF
NA	TRBV12-3/TRBV12-4	NA	TRBJ1-2	TGTGCCAGCAGTCTCGCGGACGGATCTCGCTATGGCTACACGTTC	CASSLADGSRYGYTF
NA	TRBV27	NA	TRBJ2-3	TGTGCCAACAGTCCAACCAAGAATACGCAGTATTTT	CANSPTKNTQYF
NA	TRBV7-3	NA	TRBJ2-1	TGTGCCAGCAGCTTAGGCGCCGGTTTTTACAATGAGCAGTTCTTC	CASSLGAGFYNEQFF
NA	TRBV12-3/TRBV12-4	once	TRBJ2-6	TGTGCTAGCACCCTTACAGCCCTCTCTGGGGTCAACGTCCTGACTTTC	CASTLTALSGVNVLTF
NA	TRBV10-3	NA	TRBJ1-1	TGTGCCATCAGGACTCACGAGGACACTGAAGCTTTGTTT	CAIRTHEDTEALF
NA	TRBV28	many	TRBJ2-5	TGTGCCAGCACCACCGTCGGACAGCCCCAAGAGACCCAGTACTTC	CASTTVGQPQETQYF